The 20 T cell receptor beta chains below all came from one sample that was sequenced in a study of T-cell memory formation after mild COVID-19. TCRdb used MiXCR to reprocess the 5' RACE reads, holding one entry per CDR3 protein. The table lists about 44,000 distinct CDR3 sequences, about 6.8% of them singletons, with approximately 0.8% in the top ten. Sequencing input: PBMCs or a T cell subset sorted from them (not recorded which). These receptors came from an adult who had mild COVID-19 (a few samples of this study predate the infection). Cell type and time point are not known.

This clonotype was counted ten times or more. The V and J genes are TRBV7-9 and TRBJ2-2, with TRBD2 identical over 11 bases. V lost 10 bases, J lost 5 bases, and 9 bases stayed unmatched. The CDR3 extends over 15 amino acids. The germline gives CDR1 SEHNR, CDR2 FQNEAQ (reference sequence). The CDR3 here is CAIPRASGRTGELFF. The CDR3 bases are TGTGCCATCCCTCGAGCTAGCGGGAGGACCGGGGAGCTGTTTTTT.

This clonotype was seen ten or more times. This chain uses TRBV28 with TRBJ2-1; 7 nucleotides line up with TRBD1. The germline gives CDR1 MDHEN, CDR2 SYDVKM. Losses at the gene ends were 3 bases for V and 5 bases for J; bases not matched to a gene: 13. The CDR3 contains 17 residues. CDR3 in amino acids: CASSFPQGQMVNNEQFF. DNA for the CDR3: TGTGCCAGCAGTTTCCCTCAGGGACAGATGGTAAACAATGAGCAGTTCTTC. The full variable domain, with the rest looked up from reference TRBV28 and TRBJ2-1, is DVKVTQSSRYLVKRTGEKVFLECVQDMDHENMFWYRQDPGLGLRLIYFSYDVKMKEKGDIPEGYSVSREKKERFSLILESASTNQTSMYLCASSFPQGQMVNNEQFFGPGTRLTVL.

There are many counts of this clonotype. This chain joins TRBV6-5 and TRBJ2-3; D call uncertain. The germline V gene encodes CDR1 MNHEY and CDR2 SVGAGI. V was pared by 0 bases and J by 0 bases, with 10 bases between. The length of the CDR3 is 16 residues. CDR3 in amino acids: CASSYSLGASTDTQYF. CDR3 DNA sequence: TGTGCCAGCAGTTACTCGTTGGGTGCTAGCACAGATACGCAGTATTTT.

This clonotype was found many times. The CDR3 coding sequence is TGTGCCAGCAGTTCAAGGATACAGGGGGGGATTGAAAAACTGTTTTTT. Amino acid sequence: CASSSRIQGGIEKLFF. This chain links TRBV27 with TRBJ1-4; TRBD1 agrees at 8 bases. V lost 4 bases, J lost 7 bases, and 11 bases stayed unmatched. This CDR3 contains 16 residues. Germline V gene lookup returns CDR1 MNHEY and CDR2 SMNVEV (reference sequence).

This clonotype showed up many times. V gene TRBV24-1 combines with J gene TRBJ2-2; D unresolved. CDR1 KGHDR and CDR2 SFDVKD come from the germline V gene. This CDR3 is built from 13 residues. Trimming shortened V by 9 bases and J by 1 base, and 8 bases separated the two germline ends. The CDR3 is CATETENTGELFF. CDR3 DNA sequence: TGTGCCACCGAAACCGAGAACACCGGGGAGCTGTTTTTT.

This clonotype has more than one count but fewer than ten. The chain combines TRBV7-8 with TRBJ1-1; a possible D gene is TRBD1 (5 bases). Germline V gene sequence: CDR1 SGHVS, CDR2 FQNEAQ. The CDR3 loop spans 13 amino acids. Trimming took 3 bases from V and 5 from J, leaving 10 bases between them. CDR3 in amino acids: CASSFPEGTEAFF. Here the CDR3 DNA reads TGTGCCAGCAGCTTCCCCGAGGGGACTGAAGCTTTCTTT.

This clonotype was seen more than once but under ten times. This chain connects TRBV2 to TRBJ2-5; TRBD2 aligns across 8 bases. The CDR3 loop spans 13 amino acids. Germline V gene sequence: CDR1 SNHLY, CDR2 FYNNEI. The V segment lost 6 bases and the J segment 3 bases; nucleotides outside the gene matches: 3. CDR3 nucleotides: TGTGCCAGCAGCGGACTAGCAGAAGAGACCCAGTACTTC. Translation: CASSGLAEETQYF. The full variable domain, rest sourced from reference TRBV2 and TRBJ2-5, is EPEVTQTPSHQVTQMGQEVILRCVPISNHLYFYWYRQILGQKVEFLVSFYNNEISEKSEIFDDQFSVERPDGSNFTLKIRSTKLEDSAMYFCASSGLAEETQYFGPGTRLLVL.

In its sample, this clonotype was seen a few times. The chain employs TRBV6-6 and TRBJ1-5; 11 nucleotides align to TRBD1. CDR1 is MNHNY and CDR2 is SVGAGI in the germline V gene (reference sequence). Unmatched junction bases numbered 8, after V lost 4 bases and J lost 6 bases. This CDR3 region has 16 residues. This CDR3 reads CASSWGQGVVGQPQHF. Written as DNA, the CDR3 is TGTGCCAGCAGTTGGGGACAGGGGGTGGTAGGTCAGCCCCAGCATTTT.

This clonotype was counted many times. V is TRBV5-6 and J is TRBJ2-7; D uncertain. V lost 1 base and J 2 bases, leaving 16 bases between the germline ends. Germline CDR1 is SGHDT and CDR2 is YYEEEE. CDR3 size: 16 residues. CDR3 DNA: TGTGCCAGCAGCTTGTGGCTAGACCCTTTGGCCTACGAGCAGTACTTC. It encodes CASSLWLDPLAYEQYF.

The J gene is TRBJ2-3, the V gene TRBV6-1, with a weak D call TRBD2 (6 bases). The V end was cut by 4 bases, the J end by 5 bases, with 10 bases between. Germline V gene data show CDR1 as MNHNS and CDR2 as SASEGT. This CDR3 spans 13 amino acids. In nucleotides, the CDR3 is TGTGCCAGCAGTGTCGGGACTGGAGATACGCAGTATTTT. Translation: CASSVGTGDTQYF.

This clonotype was detected ten times or more. The V gene is TRBV7-6, the J gene TRBJ2-1, with D tentatively TRBD2 (5 bases). The CDR3 covers 17 residues. V was cut by 0 bases and J by 4 bases, with 16 bases left in between. Germline-derived CDR1 and CDR2 are SGHVS and FNYEAQ. In nucleotides, the CDR3 is TGTGCCAGCAGCTTAGCCCAGTCGAGCGGAGCATACAATGAGCAGTTCTTC. It yields the protein CASSLAQSSGAYNEQFF. Full variable domain (missing parts from reference TRBV7-6 and TRBJ2-1): GAGVSQSPRYKVTKRGQDVALRCDPISGHVSLYWYRQALGQGPEFLTYFNYEAQQDKSGLPNDRFSAERPEGSISTLTIQRTEQRDSAMYRCASSLAQSSGAYNEQFFGPGTRLTVL.

This clonotype was detected many times. V gene TRBV7-3 combines with J gene TRBJ2-1; D perhaps matches TRBD2 (5 bases). Germline V gives CDR1 SGHTA, CDR2 FQGTGA. Trimming shortened V by 5 bases and J by 2 bases, and 13 bases separated the two germline ends. This CDR3 comprises 15 residues. CDR3 protein: CASSPTKRAYNEQFF. The CDR3 DNA sequence: TGTGCCAGCAGCCCTACCAAGAGGGCCTACAATGAGCAGTTCTTC. Full variable domain (rest looked up from reference TRBV7-3 and TRBJ2-1): GAGVSQTPSNKVTEKGKYVELRCDPISGHTALYWYRQSLGQGPEFLIYFQGTGAADDSGLPNDRFFAVRPEGSVSTLKIQRTERGDSAVYLCASSPTKRAYNEQFFGPGTRLTVL.

The chain employs TRBV5-8 and TRBJ1-6; 8 positions agree with TRBD1. With V trimmed by 0 bases and J by 10 bases, 0 bases remained unmatched. This CDR3 spans 13 amino acids. Germline lookup yields CDR1 SGHTS and CDR2 YDEGEE. CDR3 protein: CASSLDRGSPLHF. The DNA for the CDR3 is TGTGCCAGCAGCTTGGACAGGGGGTCACCCCTCCACTTT.

Ten or more counts support this clonotype. The chain carries TRBV2 and TRBJ2-5; 8 bases map to TRBD1. Germline loops: CDR1 SNHLY, CDR2 FYNNEI. J was trimmed by 5 bases and V by 7 bases; bases with no gene match: 12. The CDR3 consists of 15 residues. In DNA form, the CDR3 reads TGTGCCAGCATCTATGGACAGGGTTTGGGGGAGACCCAGTACTTC. Its protein is CASIYGQGLGETQYF.

The chain joins TRBV4-2 to TRBJ1-1, with a possible D match to TRBD1 (5 bases). The V gene lost 4 bases and the J gene lost 5 bases, with 8 bases spanning the gap. This CDR3 has 12 residues. Germline CDR1 and CDR2: LGHNA and YNFKEQ. CDR3 sequence reads: CASSPWGTEAFF. CDR3 sequence (DNA): TGTGCCAGCAGCCCGTGGGGGACTGAAGCTTTCTTT.

This chain links TRBV5-4 with TRBJ1-6; D gene uncertain. CDR1 is SGHNT and CDR2 is YYREEE in the germline V gene (reference sequence). The CDR3 runs 13 residues. Deletions cut 4 bases from V and 8 bases from J, with 10 bases between. CDR3 residues: CASSLPDHSPLHF. The CDR3 bases are TGTGCCAGCAGCCTCCCAGATCATTCACCCCTCCACTTT.

This clonotype has just a few counts. V usage is TRBV12-3 or TRBV12-4 and J usage is TRBJ1-2; 7 bases map to TRBD1. Trimming at V came to 6 bases and at J to 5 bases, leaving 3 bases not matched to a gene. The CDR3 length is 12 residues. The CDR3 nucleotides read TGTGCCAGCAGGCGGGACAGTTATGGCTACACCTTC. Its protein product is CASRRDSYGYTF.

Notes on this clonotype: Its ends do not fully match the called genes, so a read error is possible. The chain has TRBV7-8 and TRBJ1-5, with TRBD1 matching over 9 bases. Germline-derived CDR1 and CDR2 are SGHVS and FQNEAQ. The CDR3 length is 13 residues. The DNA of the CDR3 is TGTGCCAGCAGCTTAAACAGGGGGCAGCCCCAGCAATTT. This codes for CASSLNRGQPQQF. Variable domain in full (rest from reference TRBV7-8 and TRBJ1-5): GAGVSQSPRYKVAKRGQDVALRCDPISGHVSLFWYQQALGQGPEFLTYFQNEAQLDKSGLPSDRFFAERPEGSVSTLKIQRTQQEDSAVYLCASSLNRGQPQQFGDGTRLSIL.

This clonotype came up a few times. Sequence at one end of the junction differs from germline and may be a read error. The chain uses TRBV2 and TRBJ1-1, with 7 bases identical to TRBD1. CDR3 size: 12 residues. CDR1 is SNHLY, CDR2 FYNNEI, per germline. The CDR3, as DNA: TGTGCCAGCGTACTTGGGACCCAGGGGGTTAAGTTT. Protein sequence: CASVLGTQGVKF. The complete variable domain, with remaining parts taken from reference TRBV2 and TRBJ1-1, reads EPEVTQTPSHQVTQMGQEVILRCVPISNHLYFYWYRQILGQKVEFLVSFYNNEISEKSEIFDDQFSVERPDGSNFTLKIRSTKLEDSAMYFCASVLGTQGVKFGQGTRLTVV.

This clonotype was recorded at least ten times. J is TRBJ1-1 and V is TRBV7-3; the match to TRBD1 covers 7 bases. V shed 5 bases, J shed 2 bases, and the junction held 5 bases outside the gene matches. In germline, CDR1 is SGHTA, CDR2 FQGTGA. The CDR3 is made up of 14 amino acids. The DNA of the CDR3 is TGTGCCAGCAGCCCCCGACAGGGAAACACTGAAGCTTTCTTT. This encodes CASSPRQGNTEAFF.